This T cell receptor (beta chain) was identified in a study of T cell responses to AZD1222 COVID-19 vaccine. Background on the study: Combined were second doses at about 4 or about 12 weeks.

Assay: immunoSEQ multiplex PCR; the TCRdb copy retains only in-frame clones and omits some. The sample shows about 100,000 clones, approximately 90% of them seen only once. V trimming: 3 bases; J trimming: 1 base; junction bases outside the gene matches: 6. The CDR3 sequence is 16 residues long. The germline CDR1 and CDR2 sequences are SGHVS and FQNEAQ. Points on this clone: No antigen is known for it.

General study points: Clonal diversity was possibly underestimated; the donors were predominantly white British and more often female. Within unmutated variant regions lay the reported targets of nearly half of spike-specific TCRs. Only after the peak T cell response were repertoires sampled.

This sequence joins TRBV7-8 and TRBJ2-4; 7 bases are shared with TRBD2. The source is an adult in good health. The material sequenced was peripheral blood, taken on day 0 of AZD1222 vaccination. CDR3: CASSLGGVGAKNIQYF. CDR3 nucleotide sequence: TGTGCCAGCAGCTTGGGAGGGGTTGGGGCCAAAAACATTCAGTACTTC.